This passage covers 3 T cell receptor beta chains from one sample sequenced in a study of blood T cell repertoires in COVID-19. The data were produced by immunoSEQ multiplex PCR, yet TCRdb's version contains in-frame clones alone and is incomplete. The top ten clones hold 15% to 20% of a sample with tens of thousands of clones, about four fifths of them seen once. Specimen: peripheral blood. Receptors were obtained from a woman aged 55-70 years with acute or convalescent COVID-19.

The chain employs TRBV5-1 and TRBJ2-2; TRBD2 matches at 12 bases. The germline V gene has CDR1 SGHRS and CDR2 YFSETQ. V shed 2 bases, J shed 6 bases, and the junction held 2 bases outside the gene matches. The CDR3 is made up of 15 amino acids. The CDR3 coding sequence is TGCGCCAGCAGCTTATCTAGCGGGAGGGCCGGGGAGCTGTTTTTT. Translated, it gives CASSLSSGRAGELFF.

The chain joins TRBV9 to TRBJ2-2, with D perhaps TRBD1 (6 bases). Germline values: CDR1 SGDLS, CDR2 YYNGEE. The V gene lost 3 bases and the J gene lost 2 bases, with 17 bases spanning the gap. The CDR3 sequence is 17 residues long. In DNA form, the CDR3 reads TGTGCCAGCAGCGCCTCACCGGGACAACCTAACACCGGGGAGCTGTTTTTT. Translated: CASSASPGQPNTGELFF.

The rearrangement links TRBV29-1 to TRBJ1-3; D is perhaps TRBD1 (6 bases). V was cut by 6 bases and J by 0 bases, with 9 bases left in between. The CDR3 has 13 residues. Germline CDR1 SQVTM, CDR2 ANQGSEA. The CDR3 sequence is CSVAQGSGNTIYF. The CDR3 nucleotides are TGCAGCGTCGCACAGGGCTCTGGAAACACCATATATTTT.